The clone carrying this T cell receptor (beta chain) was seen only a few times. This sample was taken from a study of blood T cell repertoires in COVID-19. The authors' processing: For nucleated cells, counts were estimated from reference gene primer amplification. Measured with immunoSEQ multiplex PCR; TCRdb has only the in-frame clones, and not every one. V and J calls and clone size are as listed in that table; D and trimming were resolved from the DNA. Found here are 150,000 to 200,000 clones, over 70% of them singletons; the top ten hold roughly 9.6%. The length of the CDR3 is 13 residues. Germline V gene lookup returns CDR1 SGHAT and CDR2 FQNNGV. The V and J ends lost 1 base and 4 bases respectively, with 7 bases between them. Participants were aged 18 to 89 years from approximately 24 US areas. Membership in each cohort depended on participant-reported clinical history.

This TCR derives from a man in his fifties who had recovered from COVID-19. The chain couples TRBV11-2 to TRBJ1-2; D may be TRBD1 (5 bases). Sequenced sample: PBMCs or T cells enriched from blood (not recorded which). CDR3 in DNA: TGTGCCAGCAGCTTAGGACAGCTCTATGGCTACACCTTC. This translates into CASSLGQLYGYTF.